Below, one T cell receptor beta chain is given with its context. Method: immunoSEQ multiplex PCR; TCRdb's copy keeps in-frame clones and lacks some. The table has hundreds of thousands of clones, roughly 85% seen once. The CDR3 consists of 14 residues. The source of the sample is a study of blood T cell repertoires in COVID-19. Study details: Spain, Italy and the United States supplied samples that represented acute and convalescent COVID-19. Nucleic acid was either cDNA or gDNA, and it came from T cells, B-cell-depleted T cells, or PBMCs.

Material for sequencing was peripheral blood. The rearrangement joins TRBV21-1 to TRBJ2-7; whether TRBD2, the table's D call, matches the DNA was not checked. TRBV21-1 is flagged as a pseudogene. This receptor was obtained from a woman aged 18-29 years who had recovered from COVID-19. CDR3 coding DNA: TGTGCCAGCAGCCCCATAGATCTACGGTGCGAGCAGTACTTC. Protein sequence: CASSPIDLRCEQYF.